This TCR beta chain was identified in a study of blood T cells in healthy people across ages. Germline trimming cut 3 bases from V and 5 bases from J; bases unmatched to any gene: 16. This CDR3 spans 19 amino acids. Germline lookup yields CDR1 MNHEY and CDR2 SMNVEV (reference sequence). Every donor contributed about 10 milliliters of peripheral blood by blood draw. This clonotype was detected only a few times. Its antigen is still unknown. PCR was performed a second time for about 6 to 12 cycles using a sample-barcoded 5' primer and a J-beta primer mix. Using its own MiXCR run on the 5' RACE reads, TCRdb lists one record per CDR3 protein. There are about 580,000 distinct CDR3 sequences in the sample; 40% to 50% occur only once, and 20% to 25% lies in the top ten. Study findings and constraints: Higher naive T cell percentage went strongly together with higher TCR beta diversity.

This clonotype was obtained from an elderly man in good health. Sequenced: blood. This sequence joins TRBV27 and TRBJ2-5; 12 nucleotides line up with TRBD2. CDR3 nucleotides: TGTGCCAGCAGTTTCAGGGGACCGACTAGCGGGAGATTCGGGGAGACCCAGTACTTC. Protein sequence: CASSFRGPTSGRFGETQYF.